Listed below are T cell receptor beta chains from one sample, sequenced in a study of blood T cell repertoires in COVID-19. Assay: immunoSEQ multiplex PCR; the TCRdb copy retains only in-frame clones and omits some. The sample has over 150,000 clones; about 83% are singletons. Input material: peripheral blood. These receptor sequences come from a woman between 65 and 79 years old who had recovered from COVID-19. CDR3s include the opening cysteine and the closing phenylalanine or tryptophan. The D gene is left open where the match is weak. Clone size is stated in some rows and not others, as once, few, many or a class when expanded.

TRBV24-1	TRBD1	.	TRBJ2-7	TGTGCCACCAGTGGGGGCCCGGCAGGGGGAACCTACGAGCAGTACTTC	CATSGGPAGGTYEQYF
TRBV5-4	TRBD1	few	TRBJ2-7	TGTGCCAGCAGCTCCCGGACAGGGGGCGCATACGAGCAGTACTTC	CASSSRTGGAYEQYF
TRBV10-3	.	.	TRBJ2-1	TGTGCCACCCGGGATCCGGTGGTCAGTGAGCAGTTCTTC	CATRDPVVSEQFF
TRBV18	TRBD1	.	TRBJ2-7	TGTGCCAGCTCAAGGGACAGGGGTGGCTACGAGCAGTACTTC	CASSRDRGGYEQYF
TRBV7-2	TRBD2	.	TRBJ2-3	TGTGCCAGCAGCTTAGTGGGACTAGCGGGGACCTCGGATACGCAGTATTTT	CASSLVGLAGTSDTQYF
TRBV3-1/TRBV3-2	.	once	TRBJ1-2	TGTGCCAGCAGCCAAGACCGCGGGGGCTATGGCTACACCTTC	CASSQDRGGYGYTF
TRBV29-1	.	.	TRBJ1-1	TGCAGCGTCCCCGGGGAGGGCGGCACTGAAGCTTTCTTT	CSVPGEGGTEAFF
TRBV6-5	TRBD1	once	TRBJ1-5	TGTGCCAGCACCTCCGGGACAGGGGTCGGACAGCCCCAGCATTTT	CASTSGTGVGQPQHF
TRBV19	.	.	TRBJ1-1	TGTGCCAGTAGTGTTTACAGGGCGGGCACTGAAGCTTTCTTT	CASSVYRAGTEAFF
TRBV12-3/TRBV12-4	.	.	TRBJ1-1	TGTGCCAGCAGTTTGAGAGCATTTGAAGCTTTCTTT	CASSLRAFEAFF
TRBV9	TRBD2	.	TRBJ2-5	TGTGCCAGCAGCGTAGGACTAGCGGGGGGGGAGACCCAGTACTTC	CASSVGLAGGETQYF
TRBV13	TRBD2	.	TRBJ2-7	TGTGCCAGCAGCTCCGGCCTGGGGGCGGGGGGCTCCTACGAGCAGTACTTC	CASSSGLGAGGSYEQYF
TRBV7-3	.	.	TRBJ1-1	TGTGCCAGCAGCTTATCCGACAGGAAGGGGACTGAAGCTTTCTTT	CASSLSDRKGTEAFF
TRBV30	.	few	TRBJ2-7	TGTGCCTGGGGGGACACCTACTACCCCTACGAGCAGTACTTC	CAWGDTYYPYEQYF
TRBV24-1	TRBD2	.	TRBJ2-7	TGTGCCACCAGTGACCCGCTAGCGGGAGAAAGCGAGCAGTACTTC	CATSDPLAGESEQYF
TRBV12-5	.	.	TRBJ1-2	TGTGCTAGTGTGGGGGGCTATGGCTACACCTTC	CASVGGYGYTF
TRBV30	.	.	TRBJ2-1	TGTGCCTGGAGACTAGTGTCCTACAATGAGCAGTTCTTC	CAWRLVSYNEQFF
TRBV28	.	.	TRBJ2-2	TGTGCCAGCAAGCGTTCCGCCGGGGAGCTGTTTTTT	CASKRSAGELFF
TRBV6-4	.	many	TRBJ2-1	TGTGCCAGCAGTGACCAAGGGGGTTCAGGCAATGAGCAGTTCTTC	CASSDQGGSGNEQFF
TRBV20-1	.	once	TRBJ2-2	TGCAGGGCTAGTCCCGGCACCGGGGAGCTGTTTTTT	CRASPGTGELFF
TRBV11-1	.	.	TRBJ2-7	TGTGCCAGCAGCACGATGGACAGCTACGAGCAGTACTTC	CASSTMDSYEQYF
TRBV7-8	.	.	TRBJ2-1	TGTGCCAGCAGCCAGACAGTGGGGTCTATCAATGAGCAGTTCTTC	CASSQTVGSINEQFF
TRBV27	TRBD2	.	TRBJ2-7	TGTGCCAGCAGTTCGACTAGCGGAGGGGTGCAGTACTTC	CASSSTSGGVQYF
TRBV28	TRBD1	.	TRBJ1-6	TGTGCCAGCAAGCAGACAGGGGCCGGCTCACCCCTCCACTTT	CASKQTGAGSPLHF
TRBV9	.	.	TRBJ1-2	TGTGCCAGCAGCGAAGACACTAACTATGGCTACACCTTC	CASSEDTNYGYTF
TRBV19	TRBD2	few	TRBJ2-7	TGTGCCAGTACCATCGCTCTTGGGAGGGGCTACGAGCAGTACTTC	CASTIALGRGYEQYF
TRBV28	TRBD2	.	TRBJ2-7	TGTGCCAGCAGTTTCCCCCCCGCGGGAGGTACCTCCTACGAGCAGTACTTC	CASSFPPAGGTSYEQYF
TRBV11-3	.	.	TRBJ1-1	TGTGCCAGCAGACAAAGGACGGACGGGGGGTACACTGAAGCTTTCTTT	CASRQRTDGGYTEAFF
TRBV27	TRBD2	few	TRBJ2-7	TGTGCCAGCAGCAGGACTAGCGGGAGCTACGAGCAGTACTTC	CASSRTSGSYEQYF
TRBV6-6	.	.	TRBJ1-2	TGTGCCAGCAGTTACCCCCGCGGCCGGCCCAGGGGCGGCTACACCTTC	CASSYPRGRPRGGYTF
TRBV7-8	TRBD1	.	TRBJ2-1	TGTGCCAGCAGCTTACGTAGGGTGGGCAGGCGGGACAGGGGCTACAATGAGCAGTTCTTC	CASSLRRVGRRDRGYNEQFF
TRBV6-4	.	few	TRBJ2-3	TGTGCCAGCAGTGCCACAGGGGGAGGGACAGATACGCAGTATTTT	CASSATGGGTDTQYF
TRBV6-5	.	.	TRBJ2-1	TGTGCCAGCAGGATAACCGGGACTCTGCCCAATGAGCAGTTCTTC	CASRITGTLPNEQFF
TRBV7-8	.	.	TRBJ1-2	TGTGCCAGCAGCTTACCGGGCGGAGCGGGGAGGGGGTATGGCTACACCTTC	CASSLPGGAGRGYGYTF
TRBV9	.	.	TRBJ1-1	TGTGCCAGCAGCGTAGGGGGGCAGGGGTACACTGAAGCTTTCTTT	CASSVGGQGYTEAFF
TRBV10-3	.	.	TRBJ2-5	TGTGCCAGCAGGGGGGAGGGGGGTATAGAGACCCAGTACTTC	CASRGEGGIETQYF
TRBV10-3	TRBD1	few	TRBJ1-3	TGTGCCATCAGGGGGACAGACTCTGGAAACACCATATATTTT	CAIRGTDSGNTIYF
TRBV5-1	TRBD2	.	TRBJ2-5	TGCGCCAGCAGCTTGGGTCCCCTGCGGGGGGACTACCAAGAGACCCAGTACTTC	CASSLGPLRGDYQETQYF
TRBV29-1	.	.	TRBJ1-1	TGCAGCGTTGATGGCCCTAGCCGGAACACTGAAGCTTTCTTT	CSVDGPSRNTEAFF
TRBV7-3	TRBD2	.	TRBJ2-5	TGTGCCAGCAGCCTGGGGCCCCTACCGGGACTAGGAGAGACCCAGTACTTC	CASSLGPLPGLGETQYF
TRBV7-3	TRBD2	.	TRBJ2-7	TGTGCCAGCAGCTTTATAGCGGGCTCCTACGAGCAGTACTTC	CASSFIAGSYEQYF
TRBV7-2	.	.	TRBJ2-1	TGTGCCAGCAGCTTAATCGGGGGAAACAATGAGCAGTTCTTC	CASSLIGGNNEQFF
TRBV5-5	.	.	TRBJ2-1	TGTGCCAGCAGCTCAGGTCCCCCTTGGTCCTACAATGAGCAGTTCTTC	CASSSGPPWSYNEQFF
TRBV6-2/TRBV6-3	TRBD1	few	TRBJ2-5	TGTGCCAGCACCCCCCTTCGGGGACAGGGGAAAGAGACCCAGTACTTC	CASTPLRGQGKETQYF
TRBV5-1	.	.	TRBJ2-7	TGCGCCAGCAGCTTGGGGCAGGGCTGGGAGCAGTACTTC	CASSLGQGWEQYF
TRBV3-1/TRBV3-2	.	.	TRBJ2-5	TGTGCCAGCAGCCCGCGTTTTCTTTCGCCAGCGGAGACCCAGTACTTC	CASSPRFLSPAETQYF
TRBV6-2/TRBV6-3	TRBD1	.	TRBJ2-7	TGTGCCAGCAGTTCCCACACTACCCGTCCGGGACAGGGGACCTACGAGCAGTACTTC	CASSSHTTRPGQGTYEQYF
TRBV4-3	.	.	TRBJ2-1	TGCGCCAGCAGCCAGCAAGGGGGGGGCGCCTACAATGAGCAGTTCTTC	CASSQQGGGAYNEQFF
TRBV10-3	.	once	TRBJ2-1	TGTGCCATCAGTGAAGGGGATGAGCAGTTCTTC	CAISEGDEQFF
TRBV10-1	TRBD1	.	TRBJ1-1	TGCGCCAGCAGCCCCGGGACAGGGAAAATGAACACTGAAGCTTTCTTT	CASSPGTGKMNTEAFF
TRBV18	.	.	TRBJ1-2	TGTGCCAGCTCACCCATGCCTCCCGGGGTTGCGGACTATGGCTACACCTTC	CASSPMPPGVADYGYTF